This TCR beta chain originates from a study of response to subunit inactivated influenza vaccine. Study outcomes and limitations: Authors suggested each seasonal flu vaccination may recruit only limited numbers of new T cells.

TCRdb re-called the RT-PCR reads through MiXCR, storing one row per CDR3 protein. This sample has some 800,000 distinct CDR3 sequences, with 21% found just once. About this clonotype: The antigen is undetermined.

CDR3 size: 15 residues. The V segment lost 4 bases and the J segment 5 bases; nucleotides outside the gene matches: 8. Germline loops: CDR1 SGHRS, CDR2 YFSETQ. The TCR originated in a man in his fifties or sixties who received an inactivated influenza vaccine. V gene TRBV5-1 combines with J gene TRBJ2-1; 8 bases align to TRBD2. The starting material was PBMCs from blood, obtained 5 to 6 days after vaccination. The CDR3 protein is CASSPNAGGNNEQFF. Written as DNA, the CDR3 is TGCGCCAGCAGCCCCAACGCGGGGGGTAACAATGAGCAGTTCTTC.